The sequence of this TCR beta chain was determined in a study of T and B cells in COVID-19 patients. TRB was amplified from about 260-540 ng of blood genomic DNA. On this clonotype itself: Its antigen is unidentified.

CDR3 length: 13 residues. V was cut by 7 bases and J by 6 bases, with 15 bases left in between. Germline V lookup: CDR1 MNHEY, CDR2 SVGAGI. TRB rearrangements were amplified by multiplex PCR with BIOMED2 TRB-A/B primers. MiXCR, applied by TCRdb to the multiplex PCR reads, yields one record per CDR3 protein. The table lists roughly 15,000 distinct CDR3 sequences, roughly 28% of them singletons, with 3.5% to 5.5% in the top ten. General study findings and limits: Highly clonal in active COVID-19, TRB repertoires exceeded healthy-donor diversity and richness at recovery. Exclusive to the recovered cohort were thousands of TCR clusters, about 29 of them with low generation probability. In COVID-19 patients, T cell receptor beta variable and joining gene use was reportedly strongly skewed.

The chain has TRBV6-5 and TRBJ1-2; D uncertain. The TCR was taken from a human donor who had recovered from COVID-19. Material: blood. This CDR3 reads CASISGWGDGYTF. Here the CDR3 DNA reads TGTGCCAGCATCTCCGGATGGGGTGATGGCTACACCTTC.